The 20 T cell receptor beta chains presented below share a single source sample, sequenced in a study of blood T cell repertoires in COVID-19. The assay was immunoSEQ multiplex PCR, and TCRdb's table has in-frame clones only and misses some. This sample has under 250,000 clones, with about 85% found just once. Material: peripheral blood. The receptors here all came from a young man with active or convalescent COVID-19.

V is TRBV4-3 and J is TRBJ2-2; D might be TRBD1 (5 bases). CDR3 length: 16 amino acids. Trimming stripped 4 bases from V and 1 base from J, with 13 bases between. CDR1 and CDR2 from the germline V gene are LGHNA and YSLEER. CDR3 amino acids: CASSRKTDLNTGELFF. CDR3 DNA: TGCGCCAGCAGCCGAAAGACAGACCTGAACACCGGGGAGCTGTTTTTT.

This clone was observed once. The chain has TRBV7-2 and TRBJ2-3; 7 bases align to TRBD2. Germline lookup yields CDR1 SGHTA and CDR2 FQGNSA. The CDR3 loop spans 16 amino acids. Unmatched junction bases numbered 13, after V lost 5 bases and J lost 5 bases. The chain's CDR3 is CASSRDGAGAQDTQYF. CDR3 in DNA: TGTGCCAGCAGCCGCGACGGGGCGGGAGCACAAGATACGCAGTATTTT.

The chain uses TRBV7-2 and TRBJ1-5, with D possibly TRBD1 on 5 matching bases. The V gene's germline CDR1 is SGHTA and CDR2 FQGNSA. V was clipped by 3 bases and J by 0 bases, with 9 bases between them. This CDR3 is built from 15 residues. CDR3: CASSFGANSNQPQHF. DNA for the CDR3: TGTGCCAGCAGCTTTGGGGCGAATAGCAATCAGCCCCAGCATTTT.

This chain uses TRBV25-1 with TRBJ2-3; TRBD2 aligns across 9 bases. The ends lost 2 bases at V and 2 bases at J; junction bases unmatched: 2. Germline V gene sequence: CDR1 MGHDK, CDR2 SYGVNS. This CDR3 has 15 amino acids. CDR3 sequence reads: CASSEIAGATDTQYF. CDR3 coding DNA: TGTGCCAGCAGTGAAATAGCGGGGGCCACAGATACGCAGTATTTT.

The chain is built from TRBV12-3 or TRBV12-4 and TRBJ1-2; maybe TRBD1 (6 bases). Trimming took 2 bases from V and 3 from J, leaving 7 bases between them. The CDR3 has 13 residues. CDR3 in amino acids: CASSLYRDYGYTF. CDR3 sequence (DNA): TGTGCCAGCAGTTTATACAGGGACTATGGCTACACCTTC.

The chain recombines TRBV18 with TRBJ2-7; D is possibly TRBD2 (6 bases). The CDR3 contains 13 residues. Germline assignment: CDR1 KGHSH and CDR2 LQKENI. V gave up 2 bases and J gave up 9 bases, with 14 bases separating them. The CDR3 DNA follows: TGTGCCAGCTCACCAGTCCCGGACTATGGGCAGTACTTC. Its protein product is CASSPVPDYGQYF. Together with reference TRBV18 and TRBJ2-7, the CDR3 gives the full variable domain: NAGVMQNPRHLVRRRGQEARLRCSPMKGHSHVYWYRQLPEEGLKFMVYLQKENIIDESGMPKERFSAEFPKEGPSILRIQQVVRGDSAAYFCASSPVPDYGQYFGPGTRLTVT.

V and J are TRBV28 and TRBJ2-7, with 12 bases that match TRBD2. Per germline, CDR1 MDHEN and CDR2 SYDVKM. The CDR3 totals 16 residues. J gave up 9 bases and V 4 bases, and 13 bases lay outside the gene matches. CDR3 loop: CASSSITLAGGPGQYF. The CDR3, as DNA: TGTGCCAGCAGTTCCATTACCCTAGCGGGAGGGCCAGGGCAGTACTTC.

V usage is TRBV28 and J usage is TRBJ1-2; possible D gene TRBD1, 6 bases. Germline CDR1 reads MDHEN; CDR2 reads SYDVKM. The CDR3 totals 13 residues. Between the trimmed V and J ends, which lost 7 bases and 8 bases, there was a span of 17 bases. The CDR3 spells CASTLLGQYGYTF. The CDR3 DNA reads TGTGCCAGCACCCTTCTCGGACAGTACGGCTACACCTTC.

J is TRBJ1-5 and V is TRBV7-2; 9 bases line up with TRBD1. There are 17 residues in the CDR3. Losses at the gene ends were 4 bases for V and 4 bases for J; bases not matched to a gene: 11. Germline V gives CDR1 SGHTA, CDR2 FQGNSA. CDR3 DNA: TGTGCCAGCAGCTCAACCCCCGGGACAGGGAGAAATCAGCCCCAGCATTTT. This codes for CASSSTPGTGRNQPQHF.

The rearrangement joins TRBV18 to TRBJ1-1; maybe TRBD1 (6 bases). CDR1 is KGHSH, CDR2 LQKENI, per germline. Trimming took off 3 bases at V and 3 bases at J, with 14 bases between the two ends. The CDR3 runs to 15 residues. CDR3 region: CASSPSNRADTEAFF. DNA of the CDR3: TGTGCCAGCTCACCGTCGAACAGGGCGGACACTGAAGCTTTCTTT.

On this clone itself: In the same sample, other DNA sequences code for this CDR3. The chain uses TRBV7-2 and TRBJ1-1, with D tentatively TRBD1 (5 bases). V lost 5 bases, J lost 1 base, and 8 bases lay in between. This CDR3 has 13 amino acids. Germline values: CDR1 SGHTA, CDR2 FQGNSA. The DNA for the CDR3 is TGTGCCAGCAGCCTGGGGCAGAACACTGAAGCTTTCTTT. It yields the protein CASSLGQNTEAFF.

The rearrangement links TRBV5-1 to TRBJ2-3, with 15 bases that match TRBD2. Germline values: CDR1 SGHRS, CDR2 YFSETQ. The V gene end was trimmed by 4 bases and the J gene end by 0 bases; junction bases not matched to a gene: 9. The CDR3 loop spans 19 amino acids. CDR3 sequence (DNA): TGCGCCAGCAGCCGCGCGGGGACTAGCGGGGGGCAAAGCACAGATACGCAGTATTTT. This gives the protein CASSRAGTSGGQSTDTQYF.

The chain has TRBV5-1 and TRBJ2-5, with 11 positions matching TRBD2. V shed 7 bases, J shed 2 bases, and the junction held 7 bases outside the gene matches. CDR1 and CDR2 from the germline V gene are SGHRS and YFSETQ. There are 15 residues in the CDR3. The DNA of the CDR3 is TGCGCCAGCTTCCTTAGCGGGGGGGTTCAAGAGACCCAGTACTTC. Translating it yields CASFLSGGVQETQYF.

As regards this clone: The sample holds other DNA sequences that translate to the same CDR3. This chain uses TRBV12-3 or TRBV12-4 with TRBJ2-7; possible D gene TRBD2, 6 bases. Trimming took 3 bases from V and 4 from J, leaving 7 bases between them. The CDR3 contains 12 residues. CDR3 loop: CASSLGLYEQYF. CDR3 DNA: TGTGCCAGCAGTTTGGGACTTTACGAGCAGTACTTC.

The rearrangement uses TRBV6-2 or TRBV6-3 and TRBJ2-7; possible D gene TRBD1, 5 bases. V was cut by 1 base and J by 7 bases, with 8 bases left in between. The CDR3 is 12 residues long. Per germline, CDR1 MNHEY and CDR2 SVGEGT. The DNA for the CDR3 is TGTGCCAGCAGTTACTACAGGCTGGAGCAGTACTTC. Translation gives CASSYYRLEQYF.

The chain is built from TRBV5-5 and TRBJ1-6; D is possibly TRBD1 (6 bases). V was trimmed by 4 bases and J by 0 bases, leaving 17 bases between them. CDR1 and CDR2 (germline): SGHKS, YYEKEE (reference sequence). The CDR3 has 18 amino acids. CDR3 bases: TGTGCCAGCAGCCCACGTACAGGGTGGGACTCCTATAATTCACCCCTCCACTTT. It translates to CASSPRTGWDSYNSPLHF.

J is TRBJ1-6 and V is TRBV5-1; TRBD1 matches 8 bases. The germline CDR1 and CDR2 sequences are SGHRS and YFSETQ. V was pared by 4 bases and J by 6 bases, with 12 bases of the junction left unmatched. CDR3 size: 17 residues. This CDR3 reads CASSPGDRTSPNSPLHF. DNA for the CDR3: TGCGCCAGCAGCCCGGGGGACAGGACCTCTCCTAATTCACCCCTCCACTTT. The entire variable domain, with the rest obtained from reference TRBV5-1 and TRBJ1-6, is as follows: KAGVTQTPRYLIKTRGQQVTLSCSPISGHRSVSWYQQTPGQGLQFLFEYFSETQRNKGNFPGRFSGRQFSNSRSEMNVSTLELGDSALYLCASSPGDRTSPNSPLHFGNGTRLTVT.

The chain has TRBV4-3 and TRBJ2-7; perhaps TRBD2 as D (5 bases). Germline V gene data show CDR1 as LGHNA and CDR2 as YSLEER. The CDR3 sequence is 15 residues long. The V and J ends lost 0 bases and 2 bases respectively, with 11 bases between them. The DNA for the CDR3 is TGCGCCAGCAGCCAAGATGGCACTAGAGCCTACGAGCAGTACTTC. Its translation is CASSQDGTRAYEQYF.

CDR3 sequence (DNA): TGTGCCAGCAGCTTCACAGGGGAAGAGACCCAGTACTTC. As protein: CASSFTGEETQYF. V and J are TRBV7-3 and TRBJ2-5; 7 positions agree with TRBD1. Trimming cost V 3 bases and J 3 bases; bases outside gene matches: 1. Germline-derived CDR1 and CDR2 are SGHTA and FQGTGA. There are 13 residues in the CDR3.

The V gene is TRBV7-2, the J gene TRBJ2-1; D is possibly TRBD2 (6 bases). The CDR3 has 16 residues. Germline assignment: CDR1 SGHTA and CDR2 FQGNSA. Trimming removed 0 bases at V and 3 bases at J, with 12 bases between. The DNA for the CDR3 is TGTGCCAGCAGCTTAGCGGCGCGGAGGGGCTACAATGAGCAGTTCTTC. Translated: CASSLAARRGYNEQFF.